A single sample gave rise to the 15 T cell receptor beta chains below, sequenced in a study of blood T cell repertoires in COVID-19. Assay: immunoSEQ multiplex PCR; the TCRdb copy retains only in-frame clones and omits some. The sample lists about 400,000 clones, nearly 90% occurring once. Sequencing input: PBMCs or T cells enriched from blood (not recorded which). These receptors came from a woman in her twenties or thirties who had recovered from COVID-19.

The chain joins TRBV10-3 to TRBJ1-4; TRBD1 matches at 9 bases. The CDR3 sequence is 16 residues long. Germline CDR1 and CDR2: ENHRY and SYGVKD. After removal of 2 bases from V and 5 bases from J, the junction contained 6 bases not matched to a gene. DNA of the CDR3: TGTGCCATCAGTGAGCGACCCGGGACAGGGAATGAAAAACTGTTTTTT. This codes for CAISERPGTGNEKLFF.

V usage is TRBV5-1 and J usage is TRBJ2-5, with TRBD1 as a possible D gene (6 bases). V lost 4 bases, J lost 0 bases, and 10 bases lay in between. Germline assignment: CDR1 SGHRS and CDR2 YFSETQ. The CDR3 length is 14 residues. The CDR3 protein is CASSSRDNQETQYF. For the CDR3, the DNA is TGCGCCAGCAGCAGCCGGGACAACCAAGAGACCCAGTACTTC.

V is TRBV4-3 and J is TRBJ1-6; 9 nucleotides match TRBD1. The CDR3 has 15 residues. Germline CDR1 LGHNA, CDR2 YSLEER. V lost 4 bases, J lost 7 bases, and 5 bases stayed unmatched. CDR3 in DNA: TGCGCCAGCAGCCCGGGGACAGGGCAAAATTCACCCCTCCACTTT. It encodes CASSPGTGQNSPLHF.

Concerning this clone: Other DNA sequences from this sample encode an identical CDR3 as well. The CDR3 nucleotides read TGTGCCAGCAGCTTAACGGGGGCATATAATTCACCCCTCCACTTT. Residues: CASSLTGAYNSPLHF. The V gene is TRBV7-3, the J gene TRBJ1-6; D is perhaps TRBD1 (6 bases). Germline values: CDR1 SGHTA, CDR2 FQGTGA. This CDR3 has 15 amino acids. V lost 0 bases and J lost 4, with 7 bases in between.

J is TRBJ1-1 and V is TRBV29-1, with unresolved D. V was cut by 6 bases and J by 0 bases, with 11 bases left in between. The CDR3 has 13 amino acids. Per germline, CDR1 SQVTM and CDR2 ANQGSEA. The CDR3 region is CSVSLSMNTEAFF. The DNA of the CDR3 is TGCAGCGTATCCCTTAGCATGAACACTGAAGCTTTCTTT.

The chain joins TRBV4-3 to TRBJ1-4; D unresolved. Germline V CDR1 and CDR2: LGHNA, YSLEER. Trimming took off 6 bases at V and 7 bases at J, with 15 bases between the two ends. The CDR3 has 14 amino acids. CDR3 amino acids: CASSLTIGSEKLFF. CDR3 DNA sequence: TGCGCCAGCAGTCTTACTATCGGGAGTGAAAAACTGTTTTTT.

This clone was counted only a few times. The chain employs TRBV27 and TRBJ1-6; D perhaps matches TRBD1 (6 bases). CDR1 is MNHEY and CDR2 is SMNVEV in the germline V gene (reference sequence). This CDR3 comprises 13 residues. V was cut by 6 bases and J by 8 bases, with 11 bases left in between. Here the CDR3 reads CASRPRTDSPLHF. CDR3 sequence (DNA): TGTGCCAGCAGACCCAGGACAGATTCACCCCTCCACTTT.

The genes are TRBV9 and TRBJ1-3; the match to TRBD1 covers 10 bases. The CDR3 runs to 16 residues. The junction had 12 bases not matched to a gene; V was cut back by 7 bases and J by 5 bases. From germline, CDR1 is SGDLS and CDR2 YYNGEE. CDR3 in DNA: TGTGCCAGCTCCCAGGACCGGACAGGGGGAAGAAACACCATATATTTT. Its protein is CASSQDRTGGRNTIYF.

The CDR3 DNA reads as TGCGCCAGCAGCCAAGAGGGCTGGGCCAATGAGCAGTTCTTC. It yields the protein CASSQEGWANEQFF. The chain joins TRBV4-3 to TRBJ2-1; D is uncertain. CDR3 size: 14 residues. V was clipped by 0 bases and J by 6 bases, with 9 bases between them. Germline CDR1 and CDR2: LGHNA and YSLEER.

The gene calls are TRBV10-3 and TRBJ1-3, with 7 bases matching TRBD1. J gave up 0 bases and V 1 base, and 6 bases lay outside the gene matches. Per the germline V gene, CDR1 is ENHRY and CDR2 is SYGVKD. The CDR3 totals 17 residues. The CDR3 nucleotides are TGTGCCATCAGTGAGTGGCAGGGGGATTACTCTGGAAACACCATATATTTT. This gives the protein CAISEWQGDYSGNTIYF.

V usage is TRBV13 and J usage is TRBJ1-2; 8 bases are a match to TRBD1. The CDR3 runs 15 residues. Looked up from germline, CDR1 is PRHDT and CDR2 is FYEKMQ (reference sequence). V lost 3 bases, J lost 2 bases, and 5 bases stayed unmatched. CDR3 nucleotides: TGTGCCAGCAGCTTTACAGGGGGTTGGAACTATGGCTACACCTTC. Residues: CASSFTGGWNYGYTF.

This clone was recorded a few times. The CDR3 sequence: CASSYRHPDAQVHSTDTQYF. CDR3 DNA: TGTGCCAGCAGTTACCGGCATCCCGACGCACAGGTCCATAGCACAGATACGCAGTATTTT. This chain uses TRBV6-2 or TRBV6-3 with TRBJ2-3, with D maybe TRBD1 (5 bases). Germline lookup yields CDR1 MNHEY and CDR2 SVGEGT. Between the trimmed V and J ends, which lost 2 bases and 0 bases, there was a span of 24 bases. The CDR3 sequence is 20 residues long.

V and J are TRBV6-2 or TRBV6-3 and TRBJ1-6, with TRBD1 matching 7 bases. Germline assignment: CDR1 MNHEY and CDR2 SVGEGT. The J segment lost 9 bases and the V segment lost 1 base, leaving 6 bases of the junction unmatched. The CDR3 totals 15 residues. The CDR3 DNA sequence: TGTGCCAGCAGTTACTATCACAGGGGTGGTTCACCCCTCCACTTT. Translation gives CASSYYHRGGSPLHF.

This clone came up once. The chain is built from TRBV28 and TRBJ1-5, with D possibly matching TRBD1 (6 bases). Looked up from germline, CDR1 is MDHEN and CDR2 is SYDVKM. The CDR3 loop spans 16 amino acids. V was clipped by 5 bases and J by 6 bases, with 20 bases between them. The CDR3 bases are TGTGCCAGCAGTCCCCCCGGCCGCGTCAGGGGTCAGCCCCAGCATTTT. Translation gives CASSPPGRVRGQPQHF.

A note on this clone: Other nucleotide sequences from this sample produce the same CDR3. The genes are TRBV7-6 and TRBJ1-1; TRBD1 matches 7 bases. Germline loops: CDR1 SGHVS, CDR2 FNYEAQ. The CDR3 contains 13 residues. V lost 6 bases to trimming and J lost 1 base; unmatched junction nucleotides: 2. The CDR3 spells CASSRQGNTEAFF. The CDR3 DNA is TGTGCCAGCAGTCGACAGGGGAACACTGAAGCTTTCTTT. The entire variable domain, with the rest obtained from reference TRBV7-6 and TRBJ1-1, is as follows: GAGVSQSPRYKVTKRGQDVALRCDPISGHVSLYWYRQALGQGPEFLTYFNYEAQQDKSGLPNDRFSAERPEGSISTLTIQRTEQRDSAMYRCASSRQGNTEAFFGQGTRLTVV.